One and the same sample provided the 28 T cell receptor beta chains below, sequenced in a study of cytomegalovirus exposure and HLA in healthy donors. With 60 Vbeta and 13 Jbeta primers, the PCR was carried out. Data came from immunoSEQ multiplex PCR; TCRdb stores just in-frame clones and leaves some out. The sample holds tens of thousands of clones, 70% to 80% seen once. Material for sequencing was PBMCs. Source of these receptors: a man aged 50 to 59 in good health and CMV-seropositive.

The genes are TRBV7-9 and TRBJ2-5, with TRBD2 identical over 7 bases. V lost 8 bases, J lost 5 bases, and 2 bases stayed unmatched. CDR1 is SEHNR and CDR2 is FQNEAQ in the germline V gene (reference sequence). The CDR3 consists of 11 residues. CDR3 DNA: TGTGCCAGCGGGGGAGGGGAGACCCAGTACTTC. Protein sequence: CASGGGETQYF.

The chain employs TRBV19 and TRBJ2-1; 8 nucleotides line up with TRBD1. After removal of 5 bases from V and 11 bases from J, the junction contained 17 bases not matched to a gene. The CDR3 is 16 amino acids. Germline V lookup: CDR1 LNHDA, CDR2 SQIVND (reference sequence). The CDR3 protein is CASSRTGRQGAMQQFF. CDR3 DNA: TGTGCCAGTAGTCGGACGGGACGGCAGGGGGCGATGCAGCAGTTCTTC. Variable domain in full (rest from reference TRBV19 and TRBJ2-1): DGGITQSPKYLFRKEGQNVTLSCEQNLNHDAMYWYRQDPGQGLRLIYYSQIVNDFQKGDIAEGYSVSREKKESFPLTVTSAQKNPTAFYLCASSRTGRQGAMQQFFGPGTRLTVL.

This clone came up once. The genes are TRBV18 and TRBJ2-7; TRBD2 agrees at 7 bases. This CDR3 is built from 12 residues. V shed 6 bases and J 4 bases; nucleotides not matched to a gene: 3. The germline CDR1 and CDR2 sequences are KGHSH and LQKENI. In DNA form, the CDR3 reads TGTGCCAGCTCGGCTAGCGGATACGAGCAGTACTTC. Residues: CASSASGYEQYF.

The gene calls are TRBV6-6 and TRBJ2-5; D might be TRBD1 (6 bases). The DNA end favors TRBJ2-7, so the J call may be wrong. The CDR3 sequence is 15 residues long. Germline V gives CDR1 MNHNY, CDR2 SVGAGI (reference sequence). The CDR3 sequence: CASTSLRDNRYEQYF. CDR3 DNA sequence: TGTGCCAGCACCTCTCTCCGGGACAACCGCTACGAGCAGTACTTC.

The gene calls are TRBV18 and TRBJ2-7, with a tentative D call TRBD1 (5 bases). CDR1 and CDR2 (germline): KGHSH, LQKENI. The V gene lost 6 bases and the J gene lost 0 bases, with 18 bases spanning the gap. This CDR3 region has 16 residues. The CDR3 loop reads CASSPLGQGLSYEQYF. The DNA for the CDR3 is TGTGCCAGCTCTCCCCTCGGTCAGGGCCTCTCCTACGAGCAGTACTTC.

Written as DNA, the CDR3 is TGTGCCAGCAGTCGCCTCGCGGGACAGGGAAAGAGCTCCTACGAGCAGTACTTC. Translation: CASSRLAGQGKSSYEQYF. The chain recombines TRBV25-1 with TRBJ2-7, with TRBD1 matching over 9 bases. V shed 5 bases, J shed 0 bases, and the junction held 14 bases outside the gene matches. Germline CDR1 is MGHDK and CDR2 is SYGVNS. The CDR3 has 18 residues.

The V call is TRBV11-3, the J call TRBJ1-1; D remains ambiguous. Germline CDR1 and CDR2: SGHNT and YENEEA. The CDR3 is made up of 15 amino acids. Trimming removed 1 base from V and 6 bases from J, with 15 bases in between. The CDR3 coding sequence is TGTGCCAGCAGCTTAGTAGGCAGGTTTAGGTCTGAAGCTTTCTTT. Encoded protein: CASSLVGRFRSEAFF.

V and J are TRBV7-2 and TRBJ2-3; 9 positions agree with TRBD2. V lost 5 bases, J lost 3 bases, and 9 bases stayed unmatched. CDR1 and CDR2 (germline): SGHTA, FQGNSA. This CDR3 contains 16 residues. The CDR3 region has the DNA TGTGCCAGCAGCCTCCGTAATAGCGGGAGAACAGATACGCAGTATTTT. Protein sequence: CASSLRNSGRTDTQYF.

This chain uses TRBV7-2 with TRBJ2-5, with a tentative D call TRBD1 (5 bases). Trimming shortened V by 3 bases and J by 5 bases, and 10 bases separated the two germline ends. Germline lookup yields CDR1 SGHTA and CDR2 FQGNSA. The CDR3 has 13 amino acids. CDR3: CASSFQGWETQYF. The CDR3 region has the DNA TGTGCCAGCAGCTTCCAGGGTTGGGAGACCCAGTACTTC.

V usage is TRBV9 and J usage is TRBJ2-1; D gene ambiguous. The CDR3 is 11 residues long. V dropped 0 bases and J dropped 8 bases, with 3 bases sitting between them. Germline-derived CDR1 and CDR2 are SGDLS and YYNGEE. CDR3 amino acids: CASSVGHEQFF. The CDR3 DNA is TGTGCCAGCAGCGTAGGGCATGAGCAGTTCTTC. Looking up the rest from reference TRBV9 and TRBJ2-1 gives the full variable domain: DSGVTQTPKHLITATGQRVTLRCSPRSGDLSVYWYQQSLDQGLQFLIQYYNGEERAKGNILERFSAQQFPDLHSELNLSSLELGDSALYFCASSVGHEQFFGPGTRLTVL.

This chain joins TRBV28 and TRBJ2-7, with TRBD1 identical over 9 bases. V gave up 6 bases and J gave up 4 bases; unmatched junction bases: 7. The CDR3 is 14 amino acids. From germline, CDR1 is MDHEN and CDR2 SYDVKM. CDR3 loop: CASSTGGSAYEQYF. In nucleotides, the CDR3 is TGTGCCAGCAGCACAGGGGGCTCGGCTTACGAGCAGTACTTC.

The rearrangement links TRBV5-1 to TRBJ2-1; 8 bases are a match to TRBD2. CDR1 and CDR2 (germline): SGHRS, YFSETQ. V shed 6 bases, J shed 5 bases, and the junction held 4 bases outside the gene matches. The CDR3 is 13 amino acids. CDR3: CASTRSGDNEQFF. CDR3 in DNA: TGCGCCAGCACCCGTAGCGGGGACAATGAGCAGTTCTTC.

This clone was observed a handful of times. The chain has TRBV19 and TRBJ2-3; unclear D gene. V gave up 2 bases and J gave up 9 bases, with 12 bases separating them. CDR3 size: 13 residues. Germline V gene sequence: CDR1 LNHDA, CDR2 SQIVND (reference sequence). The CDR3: CASSITPHSTQYF. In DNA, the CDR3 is TGTGCCAGTAGTATAACCCCCCACTCCACGCAGTATTTT.

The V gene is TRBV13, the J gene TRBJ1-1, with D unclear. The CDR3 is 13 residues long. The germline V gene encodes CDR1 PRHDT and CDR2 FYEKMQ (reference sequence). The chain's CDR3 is CDRSQAPTSEAFF. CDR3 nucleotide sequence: TGTGACAGAAGCCAGGCCCCTACCTCTGAAGCTTTCTTT.

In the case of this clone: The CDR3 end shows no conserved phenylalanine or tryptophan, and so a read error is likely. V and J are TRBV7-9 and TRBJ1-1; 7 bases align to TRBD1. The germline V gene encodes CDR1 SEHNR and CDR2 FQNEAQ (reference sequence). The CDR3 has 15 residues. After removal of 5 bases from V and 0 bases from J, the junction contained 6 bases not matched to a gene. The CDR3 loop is CASSTKDRLNTEAFL. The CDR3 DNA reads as TGTGCCAGCAGCACCAAGGACAGGCTGAACACTGAAGCTTTCTTG.

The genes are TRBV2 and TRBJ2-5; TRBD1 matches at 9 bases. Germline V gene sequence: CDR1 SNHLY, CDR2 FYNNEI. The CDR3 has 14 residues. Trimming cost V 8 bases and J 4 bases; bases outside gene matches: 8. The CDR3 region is CASHTGGAGETQYF. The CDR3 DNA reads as TGTGCCAGCCATACAGGGGGCGCGGGAGAGACCCAGTACTTC. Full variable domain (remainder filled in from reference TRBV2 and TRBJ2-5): EPEVTQTPSHQVTQMGQEVILRCVPISNHLYFYWYRQILGQKVEFLVSFYNNEISEKSEIFDDQFSVERPDGSNFTLKIRSTKLEDSAMYFCASHTGGAGETQYFGPGTRLLVL.

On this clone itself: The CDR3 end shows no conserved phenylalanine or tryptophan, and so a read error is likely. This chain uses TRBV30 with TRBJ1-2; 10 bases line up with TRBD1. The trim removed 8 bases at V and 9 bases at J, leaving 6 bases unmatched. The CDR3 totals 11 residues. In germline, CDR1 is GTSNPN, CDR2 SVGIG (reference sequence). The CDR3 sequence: CASGTGDRYTL. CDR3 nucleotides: TGTGCCAGTGGGACAGGGGATCGCTACACCTTG.

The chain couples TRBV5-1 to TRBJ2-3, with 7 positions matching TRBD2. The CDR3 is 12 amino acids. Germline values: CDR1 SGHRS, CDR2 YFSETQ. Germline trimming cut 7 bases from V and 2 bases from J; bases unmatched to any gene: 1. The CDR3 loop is CASERDTDTQYF. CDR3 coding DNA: TGCGCCAGCGAGCGGGACACAGATACGCAGTATTTT.

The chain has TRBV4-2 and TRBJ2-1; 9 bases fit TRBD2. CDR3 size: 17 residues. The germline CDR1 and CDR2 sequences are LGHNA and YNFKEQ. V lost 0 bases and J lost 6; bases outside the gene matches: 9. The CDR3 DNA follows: TGTGCCAGCAGCCAAGATTGGAGGCCGGGACTAGCCAATGAGCAGTTCTTC. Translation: CASSQDWRPGLANEQFF.

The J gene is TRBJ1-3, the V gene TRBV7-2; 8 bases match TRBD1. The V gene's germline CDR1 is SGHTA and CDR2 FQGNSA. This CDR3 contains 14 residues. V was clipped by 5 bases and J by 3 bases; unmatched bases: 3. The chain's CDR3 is CASSRTGSGNTIYF. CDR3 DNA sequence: TGTGCCAGCAGCAGGACAGGGAGTGGAAACACCATATATTTT.

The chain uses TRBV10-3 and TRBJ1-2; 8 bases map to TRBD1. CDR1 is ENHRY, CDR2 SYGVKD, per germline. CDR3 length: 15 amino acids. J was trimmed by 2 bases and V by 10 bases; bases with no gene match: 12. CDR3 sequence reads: CASRETGDWNYGYTF. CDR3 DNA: TGTGCCAGCAGAGAGACAGGGGATTGGAACTATGGCTACACCTTC.

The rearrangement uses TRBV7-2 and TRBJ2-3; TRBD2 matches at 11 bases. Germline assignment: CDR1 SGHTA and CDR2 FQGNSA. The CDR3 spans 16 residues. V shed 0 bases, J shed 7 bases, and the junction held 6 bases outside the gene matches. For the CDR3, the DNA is TGTGCCAGCAGCTTAGCCCGACTAGCGGGGCTCTATACGCAGTATTTT. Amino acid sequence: CASSLARLAGLYTQYF.

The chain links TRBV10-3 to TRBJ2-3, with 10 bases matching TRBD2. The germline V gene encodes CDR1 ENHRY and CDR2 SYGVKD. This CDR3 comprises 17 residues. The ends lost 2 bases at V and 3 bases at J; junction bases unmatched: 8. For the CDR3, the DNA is TGTGCCATCAGTGAGCCTGATAGCGGGAGGTCGACAGATACGCAGTATTTT. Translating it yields CAISEPDSGRSTDTQYF.

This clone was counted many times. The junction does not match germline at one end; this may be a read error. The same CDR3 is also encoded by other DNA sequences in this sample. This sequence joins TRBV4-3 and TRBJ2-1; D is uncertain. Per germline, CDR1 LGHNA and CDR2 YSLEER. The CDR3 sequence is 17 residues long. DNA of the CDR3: TGCTCCAGCAGCCAAGATATGATCTTACTCATCTACAATGAGCAGTTCTTC. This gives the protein CSSSQDMILLIYNEQFF.

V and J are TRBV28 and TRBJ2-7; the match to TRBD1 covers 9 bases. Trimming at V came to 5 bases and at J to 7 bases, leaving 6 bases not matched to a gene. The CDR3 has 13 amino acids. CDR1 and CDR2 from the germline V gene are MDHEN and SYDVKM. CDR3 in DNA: TGTGCCAGCAGTCGACAGGGGGTGGGGGAGCAGTACTTC. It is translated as CASSRQGVGEQYF.

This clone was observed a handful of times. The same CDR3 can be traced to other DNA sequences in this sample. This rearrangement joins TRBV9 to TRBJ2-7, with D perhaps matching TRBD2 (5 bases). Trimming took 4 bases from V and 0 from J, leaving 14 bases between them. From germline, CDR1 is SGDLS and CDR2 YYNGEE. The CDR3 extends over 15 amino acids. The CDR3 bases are TGTGCCAGCAGCTGCCAGCGGCCCAGCTCCTACGAGCAGTACTTC. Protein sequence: CASSCQRPSSYEQYF.

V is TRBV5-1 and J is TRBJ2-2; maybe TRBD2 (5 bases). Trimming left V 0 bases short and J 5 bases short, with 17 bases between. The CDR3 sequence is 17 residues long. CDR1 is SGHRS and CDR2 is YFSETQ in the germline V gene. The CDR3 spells CASSLELGLHITGELFF. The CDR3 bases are TGCGCCAGCAGCTTGGAACTAGGCCTGCATATTACCGGGGAGCTGTTTTTT.

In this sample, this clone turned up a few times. The chain's CDR3 is CASSQYRGGSGEQYF. The CDR3 region has the DNA TGTGCCAGCAGCCAATACCGCGGAGGGTCTGGAGAGCAGTACTTC. V is TRBV16 and J is TRBJ2-7; D is perhaps TRBD2 (6 bases). The CDR3 is 15 amino acids. Germline V gives CDR1 KGHSY, CDR2 FQNENV. V lost 1 base, J lost 7 bases, and 17 bases lay in between.